The 5 T cell receptor beta chains below were found in one sample sequenced in a study of cytomegalovirus exposure and HLA in healthy donors. This PCR relied on a set of 60 Vbeta primers and 13 Jbeta primers. Method: immunoSEQ multiplex PCR; TCRdb's copy keeps in-frame clones and lacks some. The profile shows about 91,000 clones, more than 80% of them singletons. Sample: PBMCs. The receptors stem from a man aged 18 to 30 in good health and CMV-seronegative.

The chain carries TRBV6-5 and TRBJ1-2; D is unclear. This CDR3 is 13 amino acids long. Deletions cut 2 bases from V and 8 bases from J, with 12 bases between. Germline CDR1 reads MNHEY; CDR2 reads SVGAGI. CDR3 nucleotides: TGTGCCAGCAGTTACACTACATCGGAAGGCTACACCTTC. It codes for CASSYTTSEGYTF.

The V gene is TRBV19, the J gene TRBJ2-7; D may be TRBD1 (6 bases). V lost 4 bases to trimming and J lost 2 bases, with 15 bases between them. Germline V gene sequence: CDR1 LNHDA, CDR2 SQIVND (reference sequence). CDR3 length: 15 residues. CDR3 in DNA: TGTGCCAGTAGTACCAGGACAGATACGCCCTACGAGCAGTACTTC. Residues: CASSTRTDTPYEQYF.

This clone was recorded only once. This sequence joins TRBV5-5 and TRBJ1-4; D gene ambiguous. Trimming removed 4 bases from V and 0 bases from J, with 13 bases in between. The germline gives CDR1 SGHKS, CDR2 YYEKEE (reference sequence). The CDR3 length is 16 residues. Here the CDR3 reads CASSPQLAATNEKLFF. The CDR3 DNA follows: TGTGCCAGCAGCCCCCAGCTAGCTGCAACTAATGAAAAACTGTTTTTT.

This chain connects TRBV7-9 to TRBJ2-2; 7 bases match TRBD1. This CDR3 region has 16 residues. Losses at the gene ends were 5 bases for V and 1 base for J; bases not matched to a gene: 7. From germline, CDR1 is SEHNR and CDR2 FQNEAQ (reference sequence). Here the CDR3 DNA reads TGTGCCAGCAGCCCTACCGGGACAGTGAACACCGGGGAGCTGTTTTTT. Translation gives CASSPTGTVNTGELFF. Using reference TRBV7-9 and TRBJ2-2 for the parts outside the CDR3, the full variable domain is DTGVSQNPRHKITKRGQNVTFRCDPISEHNRLYWYRQTLGQGPEFLTYFQNEAQLEKSRLLSDRFSAERPKGSFSTLEIQRTEQGDSAMYLCASSPTGTVNTGELFFGEGSRLTVL.

The V and J genes are TRBV28 and TRBJ1-5, with D perhaps matching TRBD1 (5 bases). The germline V and J ends were trimmed by 6 bases and 1 base, with 10 bases remaining between them. The CDR3 runs 14 residues. Germline V gene sequence: CDR1 MDHEN, CDR2 SYDVKM. In DNA, the CDR3 is TGTGCCAGCAGGTATGGGGGGAGCAATCAGCCCCAGCATTTT. It yields the protein CASRYGGSNQPQHF. The whole variable domain, filled in from reference TRBV28 and TRBJ1-5, reads DVKVTQSSRYLVKRTGEKVFLECVQDMDHENMFWYRQDPGLGLRLIYFSYDVKMKEKGDIPEGYSVSREKKERFSLILESASTNQTSMYLCASRYGGSNQPQHFGDGTRLSIL.